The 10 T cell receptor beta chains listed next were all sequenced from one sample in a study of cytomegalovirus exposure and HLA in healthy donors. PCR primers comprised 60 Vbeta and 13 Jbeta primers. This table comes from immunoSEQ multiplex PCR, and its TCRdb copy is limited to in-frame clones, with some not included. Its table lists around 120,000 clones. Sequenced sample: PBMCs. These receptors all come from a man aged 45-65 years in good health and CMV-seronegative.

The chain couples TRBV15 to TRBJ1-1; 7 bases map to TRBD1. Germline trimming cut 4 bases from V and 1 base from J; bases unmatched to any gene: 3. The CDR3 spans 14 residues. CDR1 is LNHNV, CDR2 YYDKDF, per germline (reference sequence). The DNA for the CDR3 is TGTGCCACCAGCATTAGGGGGCCGAACACTGAAGCTTTCTTT. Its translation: CATSIRGPNTEAFF.

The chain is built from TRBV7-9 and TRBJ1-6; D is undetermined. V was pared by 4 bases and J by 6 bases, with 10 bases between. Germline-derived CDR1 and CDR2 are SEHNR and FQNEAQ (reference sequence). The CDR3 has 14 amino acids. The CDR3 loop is CASSSWAVNSPLHF. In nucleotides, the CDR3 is TGTGCCAGCAGCTCGTGGGCCGTTAATTCACCCCTCCACTTT.

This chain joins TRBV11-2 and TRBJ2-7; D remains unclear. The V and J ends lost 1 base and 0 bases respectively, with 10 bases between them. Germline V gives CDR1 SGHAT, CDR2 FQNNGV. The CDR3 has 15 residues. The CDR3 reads CASSLGTYSSYEQYF. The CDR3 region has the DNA TGTGCCAGCAGCTTAGGAACCTATAGCTCCTACGAGCAGTACTTC.

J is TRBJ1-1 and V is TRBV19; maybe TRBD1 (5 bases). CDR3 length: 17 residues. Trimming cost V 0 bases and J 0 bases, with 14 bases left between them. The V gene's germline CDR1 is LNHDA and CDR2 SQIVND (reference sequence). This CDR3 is CASSIDPKKTVNTEAFF. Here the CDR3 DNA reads TGTGCCAGTAGTATAGACCCAAAAAAGACAGTGAACACTGAAGCTTTCTTT.

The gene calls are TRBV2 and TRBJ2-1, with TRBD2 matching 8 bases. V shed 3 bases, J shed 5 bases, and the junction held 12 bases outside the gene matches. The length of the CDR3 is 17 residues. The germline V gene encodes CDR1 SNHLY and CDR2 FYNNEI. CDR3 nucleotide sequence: TGTGCCAGCAGTGAGATGGGTAGCGGGATCACCGACAATGAGCAGTTCTTC. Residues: CASSEMGSGITDNEQFF.

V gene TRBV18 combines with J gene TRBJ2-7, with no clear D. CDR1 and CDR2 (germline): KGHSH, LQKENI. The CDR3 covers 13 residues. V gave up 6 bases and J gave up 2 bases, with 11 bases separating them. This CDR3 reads CASSIGLPYEQYF. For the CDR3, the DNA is TGTGCCAGCTCGATCGGGTTACCCTACGAGCAGTACTTC.

The CDR3 DNA follows: TGTGCCAGCAGCTCCGGGACTAGCGGGAGTCAAGATACGCAGTATTTT. Translated, it gives CASSSGTSGSQDTQYF. The V gene is TRBV7-3, the J gene TRBJ2-3, with TRBD2 identical over 14 bases. The CDR3 spans 16 residues. The V segment lost 4 bases and the J segment 5 bases; nucleotides outside the gene matches: 5. From germline, CDR1 is SGHTA and CDR2 FQGTGA. The variable domain in full, completed from reference TRBV7-3 and TRBJ2-3, reads GAGVSQTPSNKVTEKGKYVELRCDPISGHTALYWYRQSLGQGPEFLIYFQGTGAADDSGLPNDRFFAVRPEGSVSTLKIQRTERGDSAVYLCASSSGTSGSQDTQYFGPGTRLTVL.

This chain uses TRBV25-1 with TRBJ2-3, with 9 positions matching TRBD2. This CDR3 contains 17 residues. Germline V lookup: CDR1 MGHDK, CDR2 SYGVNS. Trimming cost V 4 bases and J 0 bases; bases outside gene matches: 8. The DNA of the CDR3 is TGTGCCAGCAGTGCCTTTGGACTAGCGAGTAGCACAGATACGCAGTATTTT. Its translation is CASSAFGLASSTDTQYF.

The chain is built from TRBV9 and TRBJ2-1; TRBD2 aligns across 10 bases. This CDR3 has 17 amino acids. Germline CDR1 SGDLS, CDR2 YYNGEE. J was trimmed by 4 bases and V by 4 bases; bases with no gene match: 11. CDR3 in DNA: TGTGCCAGCAGCCCAGGGGTCCTAGCGGGAGAATACAATGAGCAGTTCTTC. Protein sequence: CASSPGVLAGEYNEQFF.

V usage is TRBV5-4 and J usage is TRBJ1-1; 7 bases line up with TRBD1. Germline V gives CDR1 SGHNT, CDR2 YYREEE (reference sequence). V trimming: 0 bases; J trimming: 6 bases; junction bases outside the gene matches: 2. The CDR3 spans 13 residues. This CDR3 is CASSLGQGAEAFF. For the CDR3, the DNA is TGTGCCAGCAGCTTGGGACAGGGAGCTGAAGCTTTCTTT.